The 14 T cell receptor beta chains below come from one sample, sequenced in a study of shared clonotypes between healthy human individuals. The table came from immunoSEQ multiplex PCR; TCRdb's copy has only in-frame clones and leaves some out. The table records millions of clones, over 85% of them present only once. Material for sequencing was naive CD4+ T cells sorted from blood. Noted subset: CD45RA+ positively selected. Receptor source: a man between 18 and 29 years old in good health.

The gene calls are TRBV5-1 and TRBJ1-4; 7 positions match TRBD1. Germline CDR1 is SGHRS and CDR2 is YFSETQ. The J segment lost 3 bases and the V segment lost 2 bases, leaving 4 bases of the junction unmatched. The CDR3 sequence is 15 residues long. The DNA of the CDR3 is TGCGCCAGCAGCTTACAGGGGTTTGCTAATGAAAAACTGTTTTTT. It encodes CASSLQGFANEKLFF.

This clone appeared a few times. This sequence joins TRBV6-1 and TRBJ2-7; weak D call: TRBD1 (7 bases). Germline CDR1 MNHNS, CDR2 SASEGT. With 6 bases removed from V and 4 bases from J, the gap between germline ends came to 16 bases. The CDR3 sequence is 14 residues long. The CDR3: CASRQGGLVYEQYF. For the CDR3, the DNA is TGTGCCAGCAGGCAGGGGGGCCTAGTTTACGAGCAGTACTTC.

The genes are TRBV10-1 and TRBJ2-1; no reliable D call. Germline loops: CDR1 WNHNN, CDR2 SYGVQD (reference sequence). With 3 bases removed from V and 6 bases from J, the gap between germline ends came to 15 bases. There are 15 residues in the CDR3. Here the CDR3 reads CASSDRSIGPNEQFF. The CDR3 coding sequence is TGCGCCAGCAGTGACCGTTCTATCGGACCCAATGAGCAGTTCTTC.

This clone was seen a single time. The rearrangement links TRBV5-6 to TRBJ2-5, with 7 bases matching TRBD2. Trimming cost V 4 bases and J 4 bases; bases outside gene matches: 13. Germline-derived CDR1 and CDR2 are SGHDT and YYEEEE. The CDR3 covers 16 residues. CDR3 coding DNA: TGTGCCAGCAGCACCCGCGGGTCAATAGCGGGAGAGACCCAGTACTTC. This encodes CASSTRGSIAGETQYF.

The chain recombines TRBV7-8 with TRBJ2-7; TRBD1 matches 9 bases. The CDR3 contains 14 residues. J was trimmed by 4 bases and V by 1 base; bases with no gene match: 2. Germline V CDR1 and CDR2: SGHVS, FQNEAQ. The CDR3 region is CASSLETGGYEQYF. The CDR3 nucleotides are TGTGCCAGCAGCTTAGAGACAGGGGGTTACGAGCAGTACTTC.

The chain joins TRBV4-1 to TRBJ2-1, with D hard to call. Trimming stripped 0 bases from V and 4 bases from J, with 4 bases between. CDR1 is MGHRA, CDR2 YSYEKL, per germline. This CDR3 is built from 13 residues. CDR3 coding DNA: TGCGCCAGCAGCCAAGAGTCATACAATGAGCAGTTCTTC. Translated: CASSQESYNEQFF.

The CDR3 nucleotides read TGTGCCAGCAACGGGCTGCCCTACGAGCAGTACTTC. This encodes CASNGLPYEQYF. The rearrangement links TRBV6-4 to TRBJ2-7; D call uncertain. CDR3 length equals 12 residues. Trimming removed 7 bases from V and 2 bases from J, with 9 bases in between. Germline V gene lookup returns CDR1 MRHNA and CDR2 SNTAGT.

As for this clone: Other DNA variants within this sample encode the same CDR3. The chain combines TRBV11-3 with TRBJ1-1; D gene uncertain. Looked up from germline, CDR1 is SGHNT and CDR2 is YENEEA. This CDR3 contains 14 residues. V shed 0 bases and J shed 1 base, with 6 bases lying between them. The CDR3 DNA is TGTGCCAGCAGCTTAGATGGCGGGAACACTGAAGCTTTCTTT. Its protein is CASSLDGGNTEAFF. The entire variable domain, with the rest obtained from reference TRBV11-3 and TRBJ1-1, is as follows: EAGVVQSPRYKIIEKKQPVAFWCNPISGHNTLYWYLQNLGQGPELLIRYENEEAVDDSQLPKDRFSAERLKGVDSTLKIQPAELGDSAVYLCASSLDGGNTEAFFGQGTRLTVV.

The chain uses TRBV10-3 and TRBJ1-1, with D possibly being TRBD1 (5 bases). Germline V gives CDR1 ENHRY, CDR2 SYGVKD. Deletions cut 7 bases from V and 0 bases from J, with 24 bases between. There are 18 residues in the CDR3. The CDR3 DNA is TGTGCCATCATTGGGGCAGGCAATACACGAGCTTTGAACACTGAAGCTTTCTTT. It is translated as CAIIGAGNTRALNTEAFF.

The chain employs TRBV15 and TRBJ2-4; tentatively, D is TRBD2 (6 bases). Trimming removed 0 bases from V and 10 bases from J, with 16 bases in between. The CDR3 covers 15 residues. Germline CDR1 is LNHNV and CDR2 is YYDKDF (reference sequence). CDR3: CATSRDLGGEVIQYF. In DNA form, the CDR3 reads TGTGCCACCAGCAGAGATTTGGGCGGGGAAGTAATTCAGTACTTC.

The chain couples TRBV4-1 to TRBJ2-7, with TRBD1 identical over 8 bases. The CDR3 consists of 16 residues. Germline V gene data show CDR1 as MGHRA and CDR2 as YSYEKL. V dropped 0 bases and J dropped 3; count of bases not matched to a gene: 7. CDR3 nucleotide sequence: TGCGCCAGCAGCCAAGAAAGGACAGGGATCTTCTACGAGCAGTACTTC. It codes for CASSQERTGIFYEQYF.

For this clone: Other DNA sequences in this specimen translate into the identical CDR3. The gene calls are TRBV6-5 and TRBJ2-5, with 7 bases lining up with TRBD2. The CDR3 runs 12 residues. Germline CDR1 is MNHEY and CDR2 is SVGAGI. DNA of the CDR3: TGTGCTTCCCGGGGGGTGGGAGAGACCCAGTACTTC. This encodes CASRGVGETQYF.

V and J are TRBV11-1 and TRBJ2-7, with a weak D call TRBD1 (6 bases). The length of the CDR3 is 13 residues. Per the germline V gene, CDR1 is SGHAT and CDR2 is FQDESV (reference sequence). V lost 0 bases, J lost 8 bases, and 11 bases lay in between. CDR3 in DNA: TGTGCCAGCAGCTTAGCAGGGGACACAAAGCAGTACTTC. Its protein product is CASSLAGDTKQYF.

A single count supports this clone. The chain has TRBV6-6 and TRBJ2-5, with D possibly being TRBD1 or TRBD2 (5 bases each). The germline V and J ends were trimmed by 4 bases and 2 bases, with 11 bases remaining between them. The CDR3 is 14 residues long. CDR1 MNHNY and CDR2 SVGAGI come from the germline V gene (reference sequence). The CDR3, as DNA: TGTGCCAGCAGTTCCCCGGGGCAGCAAGAGACCCAGTACTTC. Encoded protein: CASSSPGQQETQYF.